This TCR beta chain came from a study of human T cells and chemical hapten exposure. Study conclusions and caveats: TCRs at a frequency above 1 in 1000 stayed unchanged with DPC sensitization.

This clonotype has a count of ten or more. What it recognizes is unknown. As to time point: patch test 3, about 24 weeks after DPC sensitization. As to treatment: therapeutic diphenylcyclopropenone sensitization with weekly scalp DPC. Every patch test was put on after a blood sample was taken. Unmatched junction bases numbered 10, after V lost 7 bases and J lost 5 bases. Per germline, CDR1 SQVTM and CDR2 ANQGSEA. This CDR3 has 14 amino acids. From the RACE reads, TCRdb called clonotypes with MiXCR, one entry per CDR3 protein. The sample shows 95,000 to 150,000 distinct CDR3 sequences, about 11% of them seen only once.

The chain recombines TRBV29-1 with TRBJ1-1; 10 positions agree with TRBD1. The receptor was derived from a woman aged 50 to 60 with alopecia areata. Some clones in this sample may be carry-over from other donors' samples. The sequenced sample was whole blood, obtained in connection with sensitization to the hapten diphenylcyclopropenone (DPC). Here the CDR3 reads CSAGTGEGRTEAFF. The CDR3, as DNA: TGCAGCGCCGGGACAGGGGAAGGTCGTACTGAAGCTTTCTTT.